These 19 T cell receptor beta chains were all obtained from the same sample, sequenced in a study of PD-L1 blockade in urothelial cancer. Using immunoSEQ multiplex PCR, the repertoire was profiled, and TCRdb retains in-frame clones only, with some absent. The profile shows 100,000 to 150,000 clones, around 88% of them singletons. Sample time point: peripheral blood 6 weeks after treatment start. Material: PBMCs, obtained around atezolizumab (anti-PD-L1) treatment. Receptors were obtained from a man aged 45-65 years with urothelial cancer.

The chain has TRBV5-1 and TRBJ1-1; TRBD1 aligns across 7 bases. J lost 0 bases, V lost 5 bases, and 7 bases had no gene match. CDR3 length equals 15 residues. Germline V lookup: CDR1 SGHRS, CDR2 YFSETQ. The CDR3 region is CASRLRQGLNTEAFF. CDR3 bases: TGCGCCAGCAGACTTAGACAGGGCTTGAACACTGAAGCTTTCTTT.

This clone was counted only a few times. This chain uses TRBV18 with TRBJ2-1; D may be TRBD2 (6 bases). This CDR3 comprises 17 residues. V was cut by 3 bases and J by 0 bases, with 15 bases left in between. CDR1 KGHSH and CDR2 LQKENI come from the germline V gene. The CDR3 region has the DNA TGTGCCAGCTCACCGGGTTCCGTCGGGAGCTCCTACAATGAGCAGTTCTTC. This encodes CASSPGSVGSSYNEQFF. Complete variable domain (other parts from reference TRBV18 and TRBJ2-1): NAGVMQNPRHLVRRRGQEARLRCSPMKGHSHVYWYRQLPEEGLKFMVYLQKENIIDESGMPKERFSAEFPKEGPSILRIQQVVRGDSAAYFCASSPGSVGSSYNEQFFGPGTRLTVL.

The rearrangement joins TRBV6-1 to TRBJ2-2; TRBD2 might be the D (6 bases). CDR1 is MNHNS and CDR2 is SASEGT in the germline V gene. V gave up 2 bases and J gave up 9 bases, with 13 bases separating them. The CDR3 extends over 14 amino acids. Here the CDR3 DNA reads TGTGCCAGCAGTGAATTACTAGCAAACCGGGAGCTGTTTTTT. Protein: CASSELLANRELFF.

J is TRBJ2-7 and V is TRBV19; 13 bases are shared with TRBD2. Germline V gene data show CDR1 as LNHDA and CDR2 as SQIVND (reference sequence). The CDR3 loop spans 16 amino acids. The ends lost 5 bases at V and 5 bases at J; junction bases unmatched: 9. This CDR3 reads CASSGTSGTFYHEQYF. CDR3 sequence (DNA): TGTGCCAGTAGTGGGACTAGCGGGACGTTTTACCACGAGCAGTACTTC. The complete variable domain, with remaining parts taken from reference TRBV19 and TRBJ2-7, reads DGGITQSPKYLFRKEGQNVTLSCEQNLNHDAMYWYRQDPGQGLRLIYYSQIVNDFQKGDIAEGYSVSREKKESFPLTVTSAQKNPTAFYLCASSGTSGTFYHEQYFGPGTRLTVT.

The chain is built from TRBV5-8 and TRBJ2-3; 8 bases agree with TRBD2. Germline V gene sequence: CDR1 SGHTS, CDR2 YDEGEE. J lost 1 base, V lost 4 bases, and 8 bases had no gene match. The length of the CDR3 is 16 residues. DNA for the CDR3: TGTGCCAGCAGCCCTGGGACTAGTGGTCGCACAGATACGCAGTATTTT. Translating it yields CASSPGTSGRTDTQYF.

The V call is TRBV2, the J call TRBJ1-5; a weak D match, TRBD1 (5 bases). The CDR3 runs 14 residues. Germline-derived CDR1 and CDR2 are SNHLY and FYNNEI. Between the trimmed V and J ends, which lost 4 bases and 4 bases, there was a span of 11 bases. CDR3 sequence reads: CASSATGRNQPQHF. CDR3 sequence (DNA): TGTGCCAGCAGTGCCACAGGACGAAATCAGCCCCAGCATTTT. Combining the CDR3 with reference TRBV2 and TRBJ1-5 gives the whole variable domain EPEVTQTPSHQVTQMGQEVILRCVPISNHLYFYWYRQILGQKVEFLVSFYNNEISEKSEIFDDQFSVERPDGSNFTLKIRSTKLEDSAMYFCASSATGRNQPQHFGDGTRLSIL.

This rearrangement joins TRBV29-1 to TRBJ2-2, with 12 bases that match TRBD2. Germline V gene lookup returns CDR1 SQVTM and CDR2 ANQGSEA. This CDR3 contains 15 residues. The V and J ends lost 6 bases and 4 bases, in that order; junction bases with no gene match: 6. The CDR3 is CSVSGTSGFTGELFF. For the CDR3, the DNA is TGCAGCGTATCAGGGACTAGCGGGTTCACCGGGGAGCTGTTTTTT.

J is TRBJ2-4 and V is TRBV2; a weak D match, TRBD2 (6 bases). CDR1 and CDR2 from the germline V gene are SNHLY and FYNNEI. The CDR3 contains 14 residues. The V gene lost 2 bases and the J gene lost 6 bases, with 11 bases spanning the gap. CDR3 bases: TGTGCCAGCAGTGAACAGGAGGGCCCAAACATTCAGTACTTC. Translation gives CASSEQEGPNIQYF.

This clone was picked up a small number of times. The chain uses TRBV27 and TRBJ1-1; 7 nucleotides match TRBD1. The V and J ends lost 7 bases and 2 bases, in that order; junction bases with no gene match: 7. Germline V lookup: CDR1 MNHEY, CDR2 SMNVEV (reference sequence). This CDR3 is built from 14 residues. CDR3 coding DNA: TGTGCCAGCACCTCGGACAGGTTAAACACTGAAGCTTTCTTT. This sequence encodes CASTSDRLNTEAFF.

This clone was recorded a few times. The genes are TRBV27 and TRBJ2-7; D call uncertain. The CDR3 covers 12 residues. V was cut by 3 bases and J by 5 bases, with 8 bases left in between. Per the germline V gene, CDR1 is MNHEY and CDR2 is SMNVEV (reference sequence). The CDR3: CASSFVGHEQYF. For the CDR3, the DNA is TGTGCCAGCAGTTTCGTGGGCCACGAGCAGTACTTC.

The V gene is TRBV7-2, the J gene TRBJ2-1; TRBD2 aligns across 10 bases. The CDR3 extends over 15 amino acids. Germline trimming cut 5 bases from V and 8 bases from J; bases unmatched to any gene: 9. Germline V gene sequence: CDR1 SGHTA, CDR2 FQGNSA. DNA for the CDR3: TGTGCCAGCAGCCCAGCTAGCGGGAGCCGCTATGAGCAGTTCTTC. Translated: CASSPASGSRYEQFF. Complete variable domain (other parts from reference TRBV7-2 and TRBJ2-1): GAGVSQSPSNKVTEKGKDVELRCDPISGHTALYWYRQSLGQGLEFLIYFQGNSAPDKSGLPSDRFSAERTGGSVSTLTIQRTQQEDSAVYLCASSPASGSRYEQFFGPGTRLTVL.

The rearrangement uses TRBV28 and TRBJ2-1; 13 bases fit TRBD2. J was trimmed by 6 bases and V by 7 bases; bases with no gene match: 9. The CDR3 totals 16 residues. Germline lookup yields CDR1 MDHEN and CDR2 SYDVKM. This CDR3 is CASIPGLAGASNEQFF. The CDR3 DNA follows: TGTGCCAGCATCCCAGGACTAGCGGGAGCCTCCAATGAGCAGTTCTTC.

This chain joins TRBV7-9 and TRBJ2-1; weak D call: TRBD1 (6 bases). Per germline, CDR1 SEHNR and CDR2 FQNEAQ (reference sequence). The ends were cut back, 5 bases at V and 5 bases at J, with 13 bases in the middle. CDR3 length equals 14 residues. The CDR3 loop is CASSRQDIHNEQFF. The CDR3 DNA follows: TGTGCCAGCAGCAGACAGGATATCCACAATGAGCAGTTCTTC. Based on the CDR3 plus reference TRBV7-9 and TRBJ2-1, the full variable domain is DTGVSQNPRHKITKRGQNVTFRCDPISEHNRLYWYRQTLGQGPEFLTYFQNEAQLEKSRLLSDRFSAERPKGSFSTLEIQRTEQGDSAMYLCASSRQDIHNEQFFGPGTRLTVL.

The chain has TRBV4-1 and TRBJ2-4; 8 bases map to TRBD1. The germline gives CDR1 MGHRA, CDR2 YSYEKL. The CDR3 covers 13 residues. J was trimmed by 15 bases and V by 5 bases; bases with no gene match: 12. The CDR3 sequence is CASSLSRTGSLYF. The CDR3 nucleotides are TGCGCCAGCAGCTTAAGTCGGACAGGGTCTCTGTACTTC.

This chain links TRBV7-2 with TRBJ2-7, with 11 nucleotides matching TRBD2. This CDR3 has 15 amino acids. Germline-derived CDR1 and CDR2 are SGHTA and FQGNSA. J was trimmed by 2 bases and V by 5 bases; bases with no gene match: 5. The CDR3 loop reads CASSNLAGGAYEQYF. DNA for the CDR3: TGTGCCAGCAGCAATCTAGCGGGAGGCGCCTACGAGCAGTACTTC.

The chain employs TRBV2 and TRBJ1-1; TRBD1 might be the D (5 bases). Trimming left V 2 bases short and J 4 bases short, with 11 bases between. This CDR3 has 14 residues. CDR1 SNHLY and CDR2 FYNNEI come from the germline V gene. The CDR3 DNA sequence: TGTGCCAGCAGTGAATCCAGGGTTGGCACTGAAGCTTTCTTT. Translating it yields CASSESRVGTEAFF.

V gene TRBV19 combines with J gene TRBJ1-1; no definite D call. Trimming shortened V by 3 bases and J by 3 bases, and 8 bases separated the two germline ends. Germline V lookup: CDR1 LNHDA, CDR2 SQIVND (reference sequence). The CDR3 has 13 residues. The CDR3: CASSIRTDTEAFF. CDR3 in DNA: TGTGCCAGTAGTATCCGTACGGACACTGAAGCTTTCTTT.

This chain links TRBV28 with TRBJ1-2, with 8 bases identical to TRBD1. After removal of 5 bases from V and 8 bases from J, the junction contained 7 bases not matched to a gene. This CDR3 is built from 13 residues. The germline V gene encodes CDR1 MDHEN and CDR2 SYDVKM. This CDR3 is CASSGQGAGGYTF. The CDR3 region has the DNA TGTGCCAGCAGTGGGCAGGGGGCCGGAGGCTACACCTTC.

This clone has a single count. The V gene is TRBV18, the J gene TRBJ2-7, with 10 nucleotides matching TRBD1. V shed 8 bases and J 5 bases; nucleotides not matched to a gene: 6. Germline V gene sequence: CDR1 KGHSH, CDR2 LQKENI. CDR3 length: 13 residues. The CDR3 sequence: CASARDRGNEQYF. In DNA form, the CDR3 reads TGTGCCAGCGCCCGGGACAGGGGAAACGAGCAGTACTTC.